The 26 T cell receptor beta chains reported below all come from one sample, sequenced in a study of shared clonotypes between healthy human individuals. TCRdb keeps only in-frame clones here, not all; method: immunoSEQ multiplex PCR. This sample has more than 900,000 clones, with about 80% found just once. Sequencing used memory CD4+ T cells from PBMCs. Subset here: CD45RA-negative fraction. Receptors were obtained from a man aged 18 to 30 in good health. Some clones in this sample may be carry-over from other donors' samples.

This clone was observed a handful of times. The chain combines TRBV19 with TRBJ2-7; TRBD2 aligns across 8 bases. Trimming at V came to 8 bases and at J to 0 bases, leaving 6 bases not matched to a gene. Germline V CDR1 and CDR2: LNHDA, SQIVND (reference sequence). This CDR3 region has 14 residues. In DNA, the CDR3 is TGTGCCAGTGCGCATAGCGGGACCTCCTACGAGCAGTACTTC. Protein sequence: CASAHSGTSYEQYF.

The chain employs TRBV7-2 and TRBJ2-4, with a weak D call TRBD2 (6 bases). V lost 5 bases and J 9 bases, leaving 14 bases between the germline ends. Germline CDR1 and CDR2: SGHTA and FQGNSA. This CDR3 region has 13 residues. CDR3 bases: TGTGCCAGCAGCGCAGGCAGGCGGGGCATTCAGTACTTC. Translation: CASSAGRRGIQYF.

CDR3 DNA: TGTGCCAGCAGGTATATGGCCCTAAACACTGAAGCTTTCTTT. It yields the protein CASRYMALNTEAFF. V usage is TRBV6-5 and J usage is TRBJ1-1, with D hard to call. V was trimmed by 6 bases and J by 2 bases, leaving 13 bases between them. Germline V gives CDR1 MNHEY, CDR2 SVGAGI. There are 14 residues in the CDR3.

Notes on this clone: This same CDR3 is encoded by further DNA sequences in the sample. This chain connects TRBV5-1 to TRBJ2-7, with 8 bases that match TRBD2. CDR3 length equals 15 residues. The V and J ends lost 2 bases and 2 bases, in that order; junction bases with no gene match: 6. Germline V lookup: CDR1 SGHRS, CDR2 YFSETQ. This CDR3 is CASSLGVAGPYEQYF. For the CDR3, the DNA is TGCGCCAGCAGCTTAGGGGTAGCGGGACCCTACGAGCAGTACTTC.

The chain carries TRBV28 and TRBJ2-3, with 8 bases fitting TRBD2. Per the germline V gene, CDR1 is MDHEN and CDR2 is SYDVKM. This CDR3 is built from 16 residues. V shed 4 bases and J 1 base; nucleotides not matched to a gene: 7. The CDR3 nucleotides are TGTGCCAGCAGTTCTCCCCGGGGGGGAGGCACAGATACGCAGTATTTT. Its translation is CASSSPRGGGTDTQYF.

This chain uses TRBV5-4 with TRBJ2-5, with D possibly matching TRBD1 (6 bases). CDR3 size: 15 residues. CDR1 and CDR2 (germline): SGHNT, YYREEE (reference sequence). V lost 1 base and J lost 5, with 15 bases in between. As DNA, the CDR3 is TGTGCCAGCAGCTTGTCGGGACATCCAGGGGAGACCCAGTACTTC. The encoded protein is CASSLSGHPGETQYF. The full variable domain, completed using reference TRBV5-4 and TRBJ2-5, is ETGVTQSPTHLIKTRGQQVTLRCSSQSGHNTVSWYQQALGQGPQFIFQYYREEENGRGNFPPRFSGLQFPNYSSELNVNALELDDSALYLCASSLSGHPGETQYFGPGTRLLVL.

This clone was found a few times. The gene calls are TRBV27 and TRBJ1-1, with TRBD1 as a possible D gene (6 bases). The CDR3 runs 16 residues. Germline CDR1 and CDR2: MNHEY and SMNVEV (reference sequence). The V end was cut by 4 bases, the J end by 1 base, with 16 bases between. CDR3 nucleotide sequence: TGTGCCAGCAGTTCGGTAACAGGGACCCGGAACACTGAAGCTTTCTTT. As protein: CASSSVTGTRNTEAFF.

This sequence joins TRBV10-3 and TRBJ1-2, with 9 bases that match TRBD1. Germline V gene data show CDR1 as ENHRY and CDR2 as SYGVKD. This CDR3 comprises 17 residues. Trimming at V came to 2 bases and at J to 2 bases, leaving 9 bases not matched to a gene. CDR3 residues: CAISEPASGQGNYGYTF. In DNA form, the CDR3 reads TGTGCCATCAGTGAGCCCGCCTCGGGACAGGGAAACTATGGCTACACCTTC.

J is TRBJ1-2 and V is TRBV29-1; D gene ambiguous. The V end lost 5 bases, the J end lost 6 bases, and 10 bases lay between the germline ends. This CDR3 has 11 amino acids. CDR1 is SQVTM and CDR2 is ANQGSEA in the germline V gene. In DNA form, the CDR3 reads TGCAGCGTTCACGGGAGAGATGGCTACACCTTC. Translating gives CSVHGRDGYTF.

This clone was detected many times. The chain is built from TRBV28 and TRBJ2-1; D not certain. Germline V gives CDR1 MDHEN, CDR2 SYDVKM. The CDR3 covers 14 residues. V gave up 2 bases and J gave up 6 bases, with 11 bases separating them. DNA of the CDR3: TGTGCCAGCAGTTTAGACGGCGCGTCCAATGAGCAGTTCTTC. Protein: CASSLDGASNEQFF. The full variable domain, in which reference TRBV28 and TRBJ2-1 provide the parts outside the CDR3, is DVKVTQSSRYLVKRTGEKVFLECVQDMDHENMFWYRQDPGLGLRLIYFSYDVKMKEKGDIPEGYSVSREKKERFSLILESASTNQTSMYLCASSLDGASNEQFFGPGTRLTVL.

The chain uses TRBV30 and TRBJ1-4; D is possibly TRBD1 (6 bases). V lost 2 bases and J 7 bases, leaving 8 bases between the germline ends. The CDR3 runs to 12 residues. CDR1 GTSNPN and CDR2 SVGIG come from the germline V gene (reference sequence). CDR3 loop: CAWSQGSEKLFF. The CDR3 region has the DNA TGTGCCTGGAGTCAGGGGAGTGAAAAACTGTTTTTT.

The rearrangement uses TRBV6-5 and TRBJ2-1, with D unclear. This CDR3 is built from 13 residues. Trimming stripped 2 bases from V and 8 bases from J, with 10 bases between. Germline V gene data show CDR1 as MNHEY and CDR2 as SVGAGI. The CDR3 region has the DNA TGTGCCAGCAGTTACCCCAACAGCCATGAGCAGTTCTTC. As protein: CASSYPNSHEQFF.

This clone appeared once. This chain joins TRBV5-4 and TRBJ2-6; D remains ambiguous. The V gene lost 3 bases and the J gene lost 1 base, with 14 bases spanning the gap. CDR1 and CDR2 from the germline V gene are SGHNT and YYREEE (reference sequence). This CDR3 contains 17 residues. Here the CDR3 DNA reads TGTGCCAGCAGCTCACCTAAACCGGAGTCTGGGGCCAACGTCCTGACTTTC. It yields the protein CASSSPKPESGANVLTF.

The chain carries TRBV9 and TRBJ2-6, with 8 bases lining up with TRBD2. With 4 bases clipped from V and 4 bases from J, the junction kept 16 bases outside the gene matches. Germline values: CDR1 SGDLS, CDR2 YYNGEE. The CDR3 is 19 amino acids. The CDR3 DNA is TGTGCCAGCAGCCCGAGCCCGGGAGGGCAATTCCGCGGGGCCAACGTCCTGACTTTC. Its protein is CASSPSPGGQFRGANVLTF.

The V call is TRBV6-6, the J call TRBJ1-2, with D perhaps matching TRBD1 (6 bases). Deletions cut 6 bases from V and 8 bases from J, with 16 bases between. Germline CDR1 reads MNHNY; CDR2 reads SVGAGI (reference sequence). The CDR3 has 13 amino acids. CDR3 region: CASRTDRLEGYTF. CDR3 DNA sequence: TGTGCCAGCAGGACCGACAGGCTCGAGGGCTACACCTTC.

V usage is TRBV7-9 and J usage is TRBJ2-7; 11 nucleotides agree with TRBD2. The J segment lost 3 bases and the V segment lost 7 bases, leaving 5 bases of the junction unmatched. CDR3 size: 14 residues. The germline gives CDR1 SEHNR, CDR2 FQNEAQ (reference sequence). Here the CDR3 DNA reads TGTGCCAGCACGGAACTAGCGGGAGTCTACGAGCAGTACTTC. Translated, it gives CASTELAGVYEQYF.

A word on this clone: One base away lies a much larger clone, so this may be a sequencing read error. The same CDR3 is also encoded by other DNA sequences in this sample. This chain connects TRBV28 to TRBJ2-1; D not certain. CDR1 and CDR2 from the germline V gene are MDHEN and SYDVKM. The CDR3 sequence is 12 residues long. V was shortened by 6 bases and J by 4 bases, with 7 bases between the two germline ends. DNA for the CDR3: TGTGCCAGCAGCTTAGGATACAATGAGCAGTTCTTC. It is translated as CASSLGYNEQFF.

The genes are TRBV21-1 and TRBJ2-6. TRBV21-1 is deemed a pseudogene. CDR3 length: 16 amino acids. The CDR3 DNA reads as TGTGCCAGAAGCAGGGGGACCCTCTCTGGGGCCAACGTCCTGACTTTC. Translating gives CARSRGTLSGANVLTF.

CDR3 sequence: CASSPRQGASGANVLTF. CDR3 nucleotide sequence: TGTGCCAGCAGCCCGCGACAGGGGGCTTCTGGGGCCAACGTCCTGACTTTC. The chain links TRBV7-6 to TRBJ2-6, with 10 bases matching TRBD1. The V gene end was trimmed by 5 bases and the J gene end by 1 base; junction bases not matched to a gene: 5. The germline V gene encodes CDR1 SGHVS and CDR2 FNYEAQ. The CDR3 spans 17 residues.

The chain carries TRBV21-1 and TRBJ2-2; whether TRBD1, the table's D call, matches the DNA was not checked. TRBV21-1 has pseudogene status. The CDR3 is made up of 15 amino acids. For the CDR3, the DNA is TGTGCCAGCACTCACCCAGGGGGCTACACCGGGGAGCTGTTTTTT. Amino acids: CASTHPGGYTGELFF.

This chain connects TRBV11-3 to TRBJ2-5; either TRBD1 or TRBD2 may supply D (5 bases each). V lost 6 bases to trimming and J lost 3 bases, with 11 bases between them. Germline CDR1 SGHNT, CDR2 YENEEA. CDR3 length: 13 residues. CDR3 nucleotides: TGTGCCAGCAGACCGGGACGGGAAGAGACCCAGTACTTC. It yields the protein CASRPGREETQYF.

A note on this clone: One base away lies a much larger clone, so this may be a sequencing read error. The rearrangement uses TRBV9 and TRBJ2-3; no definite D call. The CDR3 length is 13 residues. Germline CDR1 SGDLS, CDR2 YYNGEE. The CDR3 sequence is CANSSARRDTQYF. The CDR3 nucleotides are TGTGCCAACAGCAGTGCCCGGAGAGATACGCAGTATTTT.

J is TRBJ2-3 and V is TRBV29-1, with TRBD1 matching 8 bases. This CDR3 contains 13 residues. Trimming cost V 4 bases and J 6 bases; bases outside gene matches: 6. The germline CDR1 and CDR2 sequences are SQVTM and ANQGSEA. DNA of the CDR3: TGCAGCGTTGGACAGGGGATTCAGGATACGCAGTATTTT. As protein: CSVGQGIQDTQYF.

V is TRBV27 and J is TRBJ1-2, with D perhaps matching TRBD1 (5 bases). This CDR3 spans 15 amino acids. Germline V lookup: CDR1 MNHEY, CDR2 SMNVEV (reference sequence). V gave up 7 bases and J gave up 4 bases, with 19 bases separating them. The DNA for the CDR3 is TGTGCCAGCACCCGAAATCCCGGGACCCCCTATGGCTACACCTTC. Protein sequence: CASTRNPGTPYGYTF.

The chain links TRBV7-7 to TRBJ2-5, with D uncertain. This CDR3 contains 12 residues. From germline, CDR1 is SSHAT and CDR2 FNYEAQ (reference sequence). The V end lost 5 bases, the J end lost 2 bases, and 6 bases lay between the germline ends. The CDR3 DNA follows: TGTGCCAGCAGCCAAGAACAAGAGACCCAGTACTTC. Amino acid sequence: CASSQEQETQYF.

The J gene is TRBJ2-2, the V gene TRBV7-6; 10 bases match TRBD1. The CDR3 runs 15 residues. Germline-derived CDR1 and CDR2 are SGHVS and FNYEAQ. After removal of 5 bases from V and 5 bases from J, the junction contained 5 bases not matched to a gene. DNA of the CDR3: TGTGCCAGCAGCATTTCGGGACAGGGGACCGGGGAGCTGTTTTTT. It encodes CASSISGQGTGELFF.